Below are 9 T cell receptor beta chains sequenced from a single sample in a study of OX40 agonist ivuxolimab in advanced cancers. Profiling relied on immunoSEQ multiplex PCR, and the TCRdb table lists in-frame clones only, not all of them. The table records more than 75,000 clones, about nine tenths of them present only once. Sample: CD4+ or CD8+ T cells sorted from blood, taken in a trial of the OX40 agonist ivuxolimab. The receptors here all came from an adult with an advanced solid tumor such as melanoma, head and neck, liver or kidney cancer.

The chain employs TRBV6-5 and TRBJ1-1, with D tentatively TRBD1 (5 bases). Germline assignment: CDR1 MNHEY and CDR2 SVGAGI. CDR3 length: 14 residues. The germline V and J ends were trimmed by 2 bases and 6 bases, with 13 bases remaining between them. The CDR3: CASSYTRPRAEAFF. The CDR3 DNA reads TGTGCCAGCAGTTACACACGACCCAGGGCTGAAGCTTTCTTT.

The DNA for the CDR3 is TGTGCCAGCAGTGAAAGCCGGAGACGGAGTTCACCCCTCCACTTT. Its protein is CASSESRRRSSPLHF. J is TRBJ1-6 and V is TRBV2; unclear D gene. The V and J ends lost 2 bases and 9 bases respectively, with 14 bases between them. Germline CDR1 SNHLY, CDR2 FYNNEI. The CDR3 has 15 amino acids.

The V gene is TRBV7-8, the J gene TRBJ2-7, with D possibly TRBD2 on 6 matching bases. The germline V gene encodes CDR1 SGHVS and CDR2 FQNEAQ. This CDR3 comprises 13 residues. The CDR3 is CASSAGLNYEQCV. CDR3 in DNA: TGTGCCAGCAGCGCGGGACTTAACTACGAGCAGTGCGTC.

The rearrangement joins TRBV10-2 to TRBJ1-1; unclear D gene. The V end was cut by 7 bases, the J end by 1 base, with 10 bases between. CDR1 WSHSY and CDR2 SAAADI come from the germline V gene. CDR3 length: 13 amino acids. As DNA, the CDR3 is TGCGCCAGCACCCCCCTAGGGAACACTGAAGCTTTCTTT. Its protein is CASTPLGNTEAFF.

The chain couples TRBV27 to TRBJ2-1; 9 bases map to TRBD1. Germline V gives CDR1 MNHEY, CDR2 SMNVEV (reference sequence). This CDR3 contains 16 residues. The V and J ends lost 7 bases and 6 bases, in that order; junction bases with no gene match: 13. The CDR3 reads CASILSPGQGLNEQFF. CDR3 coding DNA: TGTGCCAGCATTCTTTCTCCGGGACAGGGTCTCAATGAGCAGTTCTTC.

This clone showed up just once. The rearrangement joins TRBV5-4 to TRBJ2-3; the D gene could be TRBD1 or TRBD2 (6 bases each). The CDR3 has 14 residues. Germline lookup yields CDR1 SGHNT and CDR2 YYREEE (reference sequence). V gave up 2 bases and J gave up 1 base, with 8 bases separating them. In nucleotides, the CDR3 is TGTGCCAGCAGCTTTGGGGGGCGCACAGATACGCAGTATTTT. This gives the protein CASSFGGRTDTQYF.

This chain connects TRBV18 to TRBJ1-3; D possibly corresponds to TRBD1 (5 bases). Germline CDR1 reads KGHSH; CDR2 reads LQKENI. Trimming shortened V by 1 base and J by 6 bases, and 13 bases separated the two germline ends. The CDR3 has 15 amino acids. In nucleotides, the CDR3 is TGTGCCAGCTCACCACTCTTCAGGGAGCAAAACACCATATATTTT. Its protein product is CASSPLFREQNTIYF.

The rearrangement uses TRBV28 and TRBJ2-6; D is unresolved. The germline CDR1 and CDR2 sequences are MDHEN and SYDVKM. With 2 bases removed from V and 0 bases from J, the gap between germline ends came to 8 bases. This CDR3 has 16 residues. The CDR3 region is CASSLAGSSGANVLTF. The CDR3 DNA reads as TGTGCCAGCAGTTTAGCAGGTAGCTCTGGGGCCAACGTCCTGACTTTC. Complete variable domain (other parts from reference TRBV28 and TRBJ2-6): DVKVTQSSRYLVKRTGEKVFLECVQDMDHENMFWYRQDPGLGLRLIYFSYDVKMKEKGDIPEGYSVSREKKERFSLILESASTNQTSMYLCASSLAGSSGANVLTFGAGSRLTVL.

The chain has TRBV18 and TRBJ2-7; a possible D gene is TRBD2 (5 bases). With 4 bases removed from V and 4 bases from J, the gap between germline ends came to 14 bases. Per the germline V gene, CDR1 is KGHSH and CDR2 is LQKENI. This CDR3 region has 14 residues. The CDR3 region has the DNA TGTGCCAGCTCACGTGACGGAGGCTCTTACGAGCAGTACTTC. This gives the protein CASSRDGGSYEQYF.